The clone carrying this T cell receptor (beta chain) came up a few times. Its cognate antigen is unknown. Cell sorting via CD45RO/CCR7/CD25/CD127/CD95/CD27 was performed to obtain CD4+ naive, central memory, regulatory and stem cell-like memory cells. Sort purity for all populations was recorded as exceeding 98%. This entry belongs to a study of beta chain features in type 1 diabetes. Notes on the study in general: TCRB CDR3s from Type 1 diabetes patients were moderately but significantly shorter in all four CD4+ subsets.

The V gene end was trimmed by 5 bases and the J gene end by 5 bases; junction bases not matched to a gene: 7. Germline loops: CDR1 MNHEY, CDR2 SMNVEV (reference sequence). This CDR3 has 15 residues. Sequencing targeted expressed TCRB transcripts, as all isolated RNA had been reverse transcribed. TCRdb's copy holds only in-frame clones and misses some; the assay was immunoSEQ multiplex PCR. The sample contains 250,000 or so clones, approximately 13% of which appear only once. Sequencing input: naive CD4+ T cells from blood. The chain uses TRBV27 and TRBJ2-5, with 11 bases fitting TRBD2. The receptor was derived from a man aged 30 to 45 with type 1 diabetes. CDR3 loop: CASSRLTSGKETQYF. The CDR3 coding sequence is TGTGCCAGCAGTCGCCTGACTAGCGGGAAGGAGACCCAGTACTTC.